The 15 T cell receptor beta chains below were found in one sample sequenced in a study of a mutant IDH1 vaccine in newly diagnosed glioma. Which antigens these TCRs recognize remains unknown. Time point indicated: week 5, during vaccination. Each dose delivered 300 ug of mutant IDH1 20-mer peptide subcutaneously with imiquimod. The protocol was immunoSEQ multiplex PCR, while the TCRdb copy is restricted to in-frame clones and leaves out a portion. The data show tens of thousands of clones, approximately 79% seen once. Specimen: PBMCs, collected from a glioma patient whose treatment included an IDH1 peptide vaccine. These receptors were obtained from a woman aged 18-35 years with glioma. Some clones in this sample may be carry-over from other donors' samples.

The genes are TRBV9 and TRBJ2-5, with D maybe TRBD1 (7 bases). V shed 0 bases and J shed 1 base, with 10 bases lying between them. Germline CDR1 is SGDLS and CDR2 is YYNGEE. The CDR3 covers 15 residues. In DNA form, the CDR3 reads TGTGCCAGCAGCGTAGCAGGGGGGACCCAAGAGACCCAGTACTTC. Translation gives CASSVAGGTQETQYF.

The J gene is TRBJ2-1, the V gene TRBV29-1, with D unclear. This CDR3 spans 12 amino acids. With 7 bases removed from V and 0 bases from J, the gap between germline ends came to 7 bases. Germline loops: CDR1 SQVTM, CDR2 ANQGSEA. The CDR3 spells CSAPTSYNEQFF. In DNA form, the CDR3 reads TGCAGCGCTCCTACCTCCTACAATGAGCAGTTCTTC.

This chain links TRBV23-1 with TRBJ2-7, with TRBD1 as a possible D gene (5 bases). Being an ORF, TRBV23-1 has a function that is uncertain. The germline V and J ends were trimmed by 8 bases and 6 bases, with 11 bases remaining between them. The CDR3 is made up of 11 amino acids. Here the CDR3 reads CASAGRLEQYF. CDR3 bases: TGCGCCAGCGCAGGGCGGCTCGAGCAGTACTTC.

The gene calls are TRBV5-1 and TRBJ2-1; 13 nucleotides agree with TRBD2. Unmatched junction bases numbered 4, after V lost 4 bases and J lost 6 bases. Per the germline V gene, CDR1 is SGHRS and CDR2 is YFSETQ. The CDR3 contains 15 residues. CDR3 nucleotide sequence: TGCGCCAGCAGCCCGGGACTAGCGGGACTCAATGAGCAGTTCTTC. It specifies CASSPGLAGLNEQFF.

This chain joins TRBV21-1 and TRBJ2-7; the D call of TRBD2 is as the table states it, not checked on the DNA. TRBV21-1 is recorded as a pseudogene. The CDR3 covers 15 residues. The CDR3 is CASSTSGGGSYEQYF. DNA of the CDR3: TGTGCCAGCAGCACGTCGGGGGGCGGGAGCTACGAGCAGTACTTC.

CDR3 in DNA: TGCAGCGCCGCGATCTCTGGAAACACCATATATTTT. Amino acid sequence: CSAAISGNTIYF. The rearrangement links TRBV29-1 to TRBJ1-3; D is undetermined. The CDR3 has 12 residues. CDR1 and CDR2 (germline): SQVTM, ANQGSEA. The ends were cut back, 7 bases at V and 0 bases at J, with 7 bases in the middle.

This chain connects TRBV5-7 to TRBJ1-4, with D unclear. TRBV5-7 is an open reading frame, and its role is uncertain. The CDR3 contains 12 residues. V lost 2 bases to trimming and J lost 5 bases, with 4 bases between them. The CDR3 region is CASSFLNEKLFF. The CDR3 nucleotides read TGTGCCAGCAGCTTTCTCAATGAAAAACTGTTTTTT.

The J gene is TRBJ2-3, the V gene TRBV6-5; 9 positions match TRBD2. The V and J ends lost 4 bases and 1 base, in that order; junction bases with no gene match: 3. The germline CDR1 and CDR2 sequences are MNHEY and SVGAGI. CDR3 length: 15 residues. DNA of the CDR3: TGTGCCAGCAGTTCCTTAGCGGGGGGCACAGATACGCAGTATTTT. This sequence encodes CASSSLAGGTDTQYF.

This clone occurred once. The CDR3 sequence is CASILIEQYF. The DNA of the CDR3 is TGTGCCAGCATTCTGATCGAGCAGTACTTC. The chain employs TRBV2 and TRBJ2-7; D not resolved. From germline, CDR1 is SNHLY and CDR2 FYNNEI. V shed 7 bases and J shed 6 bases, with 7 bases lying between them. The CDR3 is made up of 10 amino acids.

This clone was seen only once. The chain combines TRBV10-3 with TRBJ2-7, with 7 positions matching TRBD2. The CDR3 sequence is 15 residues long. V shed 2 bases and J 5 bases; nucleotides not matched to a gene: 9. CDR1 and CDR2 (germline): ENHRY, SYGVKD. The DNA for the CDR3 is TGTGCCATCAGTGAGCCCGGTGGGGGAGGGAACGAGCAGTACTTC. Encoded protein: CAISEPGGGGNEQYF.

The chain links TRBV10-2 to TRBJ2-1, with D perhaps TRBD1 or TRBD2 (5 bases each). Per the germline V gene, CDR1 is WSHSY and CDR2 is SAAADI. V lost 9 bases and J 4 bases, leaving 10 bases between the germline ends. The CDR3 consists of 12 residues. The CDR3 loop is CASRGLYNEQFF. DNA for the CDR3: TGCGCCAGTCGGGGCTTGTACAATGAGCAGTTCTTC.

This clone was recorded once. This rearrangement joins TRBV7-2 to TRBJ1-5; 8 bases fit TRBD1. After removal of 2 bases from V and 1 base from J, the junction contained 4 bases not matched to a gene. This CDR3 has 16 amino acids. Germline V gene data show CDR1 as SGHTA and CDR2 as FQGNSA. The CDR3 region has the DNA TGTGCCAGCAGCTTACCTTGGACAGGGAGCAATCAGCCCCAGCATTTT. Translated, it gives CASSLPWTGSNQPQHF. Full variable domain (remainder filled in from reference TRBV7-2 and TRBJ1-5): GAGVSQSPSNKVTEKGKDVELRCDPISGHTALYWYRQSLGQGLEFLIYFQGNSAPDKSGLPSDRFSAERTGGSVSTLTIQRTQQEDSAVYLCASSLPWTGSNQPQHFGDGTRLSIL.

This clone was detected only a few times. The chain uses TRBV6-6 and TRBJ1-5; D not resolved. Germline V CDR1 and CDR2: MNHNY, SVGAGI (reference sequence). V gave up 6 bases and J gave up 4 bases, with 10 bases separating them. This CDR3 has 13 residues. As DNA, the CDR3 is TGTGCCAGCAGGCTAGACATTAATCAGCCCCAGCATTTT. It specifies CASRLDINQPQHF.

CDR3 region: CASSATSGGASNTQYF. The CDR3 DNA follows: TGTGCCAGCAGTGCGACTAGCGGGGGGGCGAGCAATACGCAGTATTTT. The rearrangement joins TRBV6-4 to TRBJ2-3; 14 nucleotides match TRBD2. CDR3 length equals 16 residues. CDR1 and CDR2 from the germline V gene are MRHNA and SNTAGT. V dropped 4 bases and J dropped 7; count of bases not matched to a gene: 7.

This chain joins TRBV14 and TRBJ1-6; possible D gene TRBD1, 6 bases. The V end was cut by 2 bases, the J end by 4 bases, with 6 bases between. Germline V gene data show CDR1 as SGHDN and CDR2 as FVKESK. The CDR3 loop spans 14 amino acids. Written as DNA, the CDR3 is TGTGCCAGCAGCCAACAGGGGTATAATTCACCCCTCCACTTT. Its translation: CASSQQGYNSPLHF.